This section outlines one TCR beta chain sequence together with its context. What it binds is unknown. The data were taken from a study of T cells after yellow fever vaccination. Study findings and constraints: Abundant clonotypes from the bulk population could get into FACS-sorted repertoires as contaminants. Peaking faster, on day 5 versus 15, the secondary response was nonetheless weaker.

From the 5' RACE reads, TCRdb called clonotypes with MiXCR, one entry per CDR3 protein. This sample yields some 300,000 distinct CDR3 sequences, of which approximately 12% are seen a single time; over 3% belongs to the top ten. V lost 0 bases, J lost 2 bases, and 8 bases stayed unmatched. Germline V gene sequence: CDR1 LGHNA, CDR2 YSLEER. The CDR3 extends over 17 amino acids. The chain has TRBV4-3 and TRBJ1-2; TRBD1 agrees at 8 bases. This clonotype originated in a man between 18 and 35 years old who received the YFV17D yellow fever vaccine. The sequencing here drew on CD4+ T cells sorted from PBMCs, taken 45 days after the yellow fever booster vaccination. The CDR3 sequence is CASSQDRRTGRNYGYTF. The CDR3 DNA follows: TGCGCCAGCAGCCAAGATCGACGGACAGGGAGGAACTATGGCTACACCTTC.